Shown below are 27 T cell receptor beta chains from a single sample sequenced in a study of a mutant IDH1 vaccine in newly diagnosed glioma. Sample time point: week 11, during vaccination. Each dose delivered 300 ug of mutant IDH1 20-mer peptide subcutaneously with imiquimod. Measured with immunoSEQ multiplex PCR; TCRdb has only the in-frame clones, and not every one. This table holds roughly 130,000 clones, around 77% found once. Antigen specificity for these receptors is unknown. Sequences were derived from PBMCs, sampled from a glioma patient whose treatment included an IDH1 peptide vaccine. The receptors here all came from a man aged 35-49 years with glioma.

The CDR3 spells CSASLKNIQYF. The CDR3 DNA reads as TGCAGTGCTAGCCTTAAAAACATTCAGTACTTC. The V gene is TRBV20-1, the J gene TRBJ2-4; no reliable D call. Germline CDR1 DFQATT, CDR2 SNEGSKA (reference sequence). The V and J ends lost 3 bases and 4 bases respectively, with 4 bases between them. CDR3 size: 11 residues.

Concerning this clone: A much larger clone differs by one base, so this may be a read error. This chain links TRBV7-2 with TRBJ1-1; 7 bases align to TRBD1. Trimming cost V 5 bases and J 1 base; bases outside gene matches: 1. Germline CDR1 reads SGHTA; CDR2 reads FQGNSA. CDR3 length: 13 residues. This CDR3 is CASSRQGNTEAFF. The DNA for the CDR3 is TGTGCCAGCAGCCGACAGGGGAACACTGAAGCTTTCTTT.

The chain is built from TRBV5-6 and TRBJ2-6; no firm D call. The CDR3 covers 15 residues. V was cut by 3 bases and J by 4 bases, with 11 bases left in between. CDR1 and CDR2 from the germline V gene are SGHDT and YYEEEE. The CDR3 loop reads CASSSGRSGANVLTF. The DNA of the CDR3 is TGTGCCAGCAGCTCCGGGCGTTCGGGGGCCAACGTCCTGACTTTC.

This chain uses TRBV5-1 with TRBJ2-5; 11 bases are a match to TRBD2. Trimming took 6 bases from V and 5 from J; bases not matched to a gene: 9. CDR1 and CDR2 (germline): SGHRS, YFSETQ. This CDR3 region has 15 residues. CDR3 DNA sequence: TGCGCCAGCAAACTAGCGGGGGCCGACGGGGAGACCCAGTACTTC. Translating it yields CASKLAGADGETQYF. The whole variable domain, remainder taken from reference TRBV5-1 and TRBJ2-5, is KAGVTQTPRYLIKTRGQQVTLSCSPISGHRSVSWYQQTPGQGLQFLFEYFSETQRNKGNFPGRFSGRQFSNSRSEMNVSTLELGDSALYLCASKLAGADGETQYFGPGTRLLVL.

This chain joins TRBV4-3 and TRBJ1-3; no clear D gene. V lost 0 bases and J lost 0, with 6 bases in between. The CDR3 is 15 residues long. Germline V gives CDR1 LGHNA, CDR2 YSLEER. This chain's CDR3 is CASSQESLSGNTIYF. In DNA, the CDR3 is TGCGCCAGCAGCCAAGAATCCCTCTCTGGAAACACCATATATTTT.

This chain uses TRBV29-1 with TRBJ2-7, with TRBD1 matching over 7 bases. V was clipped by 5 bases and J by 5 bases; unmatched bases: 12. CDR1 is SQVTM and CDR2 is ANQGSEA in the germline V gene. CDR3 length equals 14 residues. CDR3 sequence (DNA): TGCAGCGTTCAACTAACGACAGGGTCCCACGAGCAGTACTTC. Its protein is CSVQLTTGSHEQYF.

The CDR3 sequence: CASSLDSTGRGGYTF. In nucleotides, the CDR3 is TGTGCCAGCAGCTTAGATTCGACAGGGCGCGGTGGCTACACCTTC. The chain joins TRBV7-9 to TRBJ1-2; 7 bases agree with TRBD1. Germline assignment: CDR1 SEHNR and CDR2 FQNEAQ (reference sequence). The CDR3 loop spans 15 amino acids. V was clipped by 1 base and J by 7 bases; unmatched bases: 9.

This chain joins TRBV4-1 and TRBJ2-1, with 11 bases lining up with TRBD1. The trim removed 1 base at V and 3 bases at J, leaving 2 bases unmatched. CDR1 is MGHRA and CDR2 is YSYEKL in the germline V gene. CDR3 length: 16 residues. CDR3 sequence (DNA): TGCGCCAGCAGCCAAGCCGGGACAGGGGGCTACAATGAGCAGTTCTTC. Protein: CASSQAGTGGYNEQFF.

The CDR3 DNA is TGTGCCAGCAGCTTAGCGGCGATACAAGAGACCCAGTACTTC. Protein sequence: CASSLAAIQETQYF. This sequence joins TRBV7-9 and TRBJ2-5; no definite D call. This CDR3 comprises 14 residues. V dropped 0 bases and J dropped 2 bases, with 7 bases sitting between them. The germline CDR1 and CDR2 sequences are SEHNR and FQNEAQ (reference sequence).

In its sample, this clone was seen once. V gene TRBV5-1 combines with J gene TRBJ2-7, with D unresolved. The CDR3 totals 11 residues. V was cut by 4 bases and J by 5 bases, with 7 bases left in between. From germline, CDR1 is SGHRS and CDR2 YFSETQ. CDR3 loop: CASSRDDEQYF. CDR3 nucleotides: TGCGCCAGCAGCCGTGACGACGAGCAGTACTTC.

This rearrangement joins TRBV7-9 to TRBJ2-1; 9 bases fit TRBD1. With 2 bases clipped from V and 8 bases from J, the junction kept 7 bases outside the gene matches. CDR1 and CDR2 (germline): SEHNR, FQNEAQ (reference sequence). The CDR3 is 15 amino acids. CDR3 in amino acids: CASSLRTGEVDEQFF. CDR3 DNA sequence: TGTGCCAGCAGCTTACGGACAGGGGAGGTCGATGAGCAGTTCTTC.

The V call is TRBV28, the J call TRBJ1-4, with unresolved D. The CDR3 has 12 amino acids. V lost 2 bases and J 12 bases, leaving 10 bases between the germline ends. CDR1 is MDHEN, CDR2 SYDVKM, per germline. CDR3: CASSLRPGQLFF. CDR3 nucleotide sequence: TGTGCCAGCAGTTTACGCCCAGGTCAACTGTTTTTT.

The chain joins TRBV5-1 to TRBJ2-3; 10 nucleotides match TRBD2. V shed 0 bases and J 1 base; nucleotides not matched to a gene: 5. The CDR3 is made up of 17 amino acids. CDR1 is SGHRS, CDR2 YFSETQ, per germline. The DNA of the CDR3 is TGCGCCAGCAGCTTGGAAGGGACTAGCGTCCGCACAGATACGCAGTATTTT. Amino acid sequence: CASSLEGTSVRTDTQYF.

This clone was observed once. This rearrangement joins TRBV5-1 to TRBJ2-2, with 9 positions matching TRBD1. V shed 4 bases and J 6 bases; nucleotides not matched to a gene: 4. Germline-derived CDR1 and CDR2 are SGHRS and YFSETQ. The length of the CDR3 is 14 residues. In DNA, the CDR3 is TGCGCCAGCAGCCGGGACAGGGCTTCCGGGGAGCTGTTTTTT. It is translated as CASSRDRASGELFF.

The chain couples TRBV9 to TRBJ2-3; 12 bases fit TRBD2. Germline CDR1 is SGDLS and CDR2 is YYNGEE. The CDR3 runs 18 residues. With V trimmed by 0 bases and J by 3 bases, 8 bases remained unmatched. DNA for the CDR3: TGTGCCAGCAGCGTAGCTAGCGGGGGGGCCGATTGGACAGATACGCAGTATTTT. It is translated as CASSVASGGADWTDTQYF.

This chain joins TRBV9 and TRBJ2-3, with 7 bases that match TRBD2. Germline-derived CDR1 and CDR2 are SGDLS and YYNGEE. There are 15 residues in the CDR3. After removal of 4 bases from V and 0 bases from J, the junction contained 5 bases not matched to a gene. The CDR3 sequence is CASSSLAVSTDTQYF. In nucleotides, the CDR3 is TGTGCCAGCAGCTCCCTAGCGGTAAGCACAGATACGCAGTATTTT.

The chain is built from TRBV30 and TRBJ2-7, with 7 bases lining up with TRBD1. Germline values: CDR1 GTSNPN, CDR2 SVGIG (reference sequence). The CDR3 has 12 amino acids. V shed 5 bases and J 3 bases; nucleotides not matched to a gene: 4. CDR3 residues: CAWGQARYEQYF. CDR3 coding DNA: TGTGCCTGGGGACAGGCGCGCTACGAGCAGTACTTC.

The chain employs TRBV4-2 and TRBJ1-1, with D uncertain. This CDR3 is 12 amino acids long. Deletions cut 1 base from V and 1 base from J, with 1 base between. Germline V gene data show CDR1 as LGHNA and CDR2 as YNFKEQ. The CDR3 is CASSQANTEAFF. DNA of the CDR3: TGTGCCAGCAGCCAAGCGAACACTGAAGCTTTCTTT.

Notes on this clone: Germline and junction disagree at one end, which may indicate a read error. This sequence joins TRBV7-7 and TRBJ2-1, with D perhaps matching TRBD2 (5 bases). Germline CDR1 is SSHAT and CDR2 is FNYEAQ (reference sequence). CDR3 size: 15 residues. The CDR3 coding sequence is TGTGCTAGCAGCCCCAGACCGAGGGCCTACAATGAGCAGTTCTTC. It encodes CASSPRPRAYNEQFF.

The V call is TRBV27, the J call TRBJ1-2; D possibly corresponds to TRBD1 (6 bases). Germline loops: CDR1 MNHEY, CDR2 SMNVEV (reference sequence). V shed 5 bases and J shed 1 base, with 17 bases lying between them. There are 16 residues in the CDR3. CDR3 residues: CASSPDRTTINYGYTF. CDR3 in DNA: TGTGCCAGCAGTCCGGACAGAACGACGATTAACTATGGCTACACCTTC.

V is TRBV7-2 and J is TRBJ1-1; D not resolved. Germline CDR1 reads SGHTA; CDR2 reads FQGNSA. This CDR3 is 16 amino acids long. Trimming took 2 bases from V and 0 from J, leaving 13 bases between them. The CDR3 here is CASSLYPSIMNTEAFF. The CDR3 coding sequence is TGTGCCAGCAGCTTATACCCGAGCATAATGAACACTGAAGCTTTCTTT.

The CDR3 spells CASSPGLRTSYEQYF. The CDR3 region has the DNA TGTGCCAGCAGCCCTGGTTTGCGGACCTCCTACGAGCAGTACTTC. The chain links TRBV7-2 to TRBJ2-7; no clear D gene. Germline-derived CDR1 and CDR2 are SGHTA and FQGNSA. CDR3 length: 15 residues. The V end was cut by 5 bases, the J end by 0 bases, with 14 bases between.

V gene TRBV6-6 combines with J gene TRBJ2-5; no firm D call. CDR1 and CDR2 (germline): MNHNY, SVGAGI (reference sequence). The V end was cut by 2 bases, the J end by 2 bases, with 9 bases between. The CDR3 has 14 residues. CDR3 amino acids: CASSYGKQQETQYF. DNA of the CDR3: TGTGCCAGCAGTTACGGGAAGCAACAAGAGACCCAGTACTTC.

CDR3 DNA: TGCGCCAGCAGCTTGGCCTCGGACGGCCTTAACAATGAGCAGTTCTTC. This gives the protein CASSLASDGLNNEQFF. This chain links TRBV5-1 with TRBJ2-1; D unclear. Between the trimmed V and J ends, which lost 0 bases and 5 bases, there was a span of 15 bases. Germline values: CDR1 SGHRS, CDR2 YFSETQ. This CDR3 comprises 16 residues.

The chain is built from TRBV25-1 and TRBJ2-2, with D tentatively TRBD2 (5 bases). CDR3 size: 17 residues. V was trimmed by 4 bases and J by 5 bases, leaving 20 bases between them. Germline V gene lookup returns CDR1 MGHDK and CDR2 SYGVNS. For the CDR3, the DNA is TGTGCCAGCAGTGGCCCTAGCCTGGGAGTTCGAACCGGGGAGCTGTTTTTT. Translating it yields CASSGPSLGVRTGELFF.

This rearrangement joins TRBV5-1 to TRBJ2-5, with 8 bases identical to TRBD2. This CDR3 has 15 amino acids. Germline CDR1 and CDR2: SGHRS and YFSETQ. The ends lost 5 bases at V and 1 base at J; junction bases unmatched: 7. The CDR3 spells CASSYPSGSQETQYF. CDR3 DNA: TGCGCCAGCAGTTACCCTAGCGGGTCCCAAGAGACCCAGTACTTC.

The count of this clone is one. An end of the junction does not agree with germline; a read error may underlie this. CDR3 loop: CASREGGGGGPQHF. The CDR3 region has the DNA TGTGCCAGCAGGGAAGGGGGGGGCGGCGGGCCCCAGCATTTT. The chain carries TRBV6-1 and TRBJ1-5, with D perhaps TRBD1 (6 bases). Germline V CDR1 and CDR2: MNHNS, SASEGT. This CDR3 spans 14 amino acids.